This entry features one TCR beta chain sequence. Its specificity is not known. This entry belongs to a study of monozygotic twins with inflammatory bowel disease. TCR libraries were prepared from around 3,800 ng total RNA each. TCRdb reprocessed the 5' RACE reads; each CDR3 protein has one entry and no DNA is given. The record lists around 140,000 distinct CDR3 sequences, of which the ten most abundant hold 0.95% to 1.5%. Broader study findings: Differing immunosuppressive treatments may have added variability to patient repertoires. Compared with healthy co-twins, IBD patients showed reduced TCRbeta repertoire diversity by inverse Simpson. Reduced clonotype sharing with other individuals was observed in IBD patients relative to healthy twins, especially with disease activity.

The receptor's source is a human donor with ulcerative colitis or Crohn's disease, or a healthy co-twin of an affected twin (not recorded which). Sequenced: blood.

CDR3: CASSLVRGRNIEQFF. The V call is TRBV5-1, the J call TRBJ2-1; the TCRdb call, TRBD1, lacks DNA for checking. The CDR3 covers 15 residues. From germline, CDR1 is SGHRS and CDR2 YFSETQ. The full variable domain, its missing parts supplied by reference TRBV5-1 and TRBJ2-1, is KAGVTQTPRYLIKTRGQQVTLSCSPISGHRSVSWYQQTPGQGLQFLFEYFSETQRNKGNFPGRFSGRQFSNSRSEMNVSTLELGDSALYLCASSLVRGRNIEQFFGPGTRLTVL.